These 30 T cell receptor beta chains came from one sample sequenced in a study of blood T cell repertoires in COVID-19. TCRdb's table, derived via immunoSEQ multiplex PCR, lists solely in-frame clones and lacks some. The table has roughly 250,000 clones, about 80% seen once; the top ten hold approximately 9.6%. Specimen: peripheral blood. The receptor set was obtained from a woman older than 75 with acute or convalescent COVID-19.

The rearrangement joins TRBV27 to TRBJ2-5; maybe TRBD1 (5 bases). This CDR3 contains 11 residues. CDR1 is MNHEY and CDR2 is SMNVEV in the germline V gene (reference sequence). V was clipped by 7 bases and J by 5 bases, with 8 bases between them. CDR3 region: CASTPGETQYF. The CDR3, as DNA: TGTGCCAGCACCCCAGGGGAGACCCAGTACTTC.

This clone was observed once. The rearrangement links TRBV6-2 or TRBV6-3 to TRBJ1-1; 9 positions agree with TRBD1. The germline gives CDR1 MNHEY, CDR2 SVGEGT. J lost 9 bases, V lost 4 bases, and 9 bases had no gene match. The CDR3 extends over 14 amino acids. CDR3 in amino acids: CASSSTQGAGKAFF. In DNA, the CDR3 is TGTGCCAGCAGTTCAACACAGGGGGCAGGTAAAGCTTTCTTT.

This clone appeared once. The V call is TRBV5-1, the J call TRBJ2-5; D call uncertain. The germline V gene encodes CDR1 SGHRS and CDR2 YFSETQ. V was cut by 2 bases and J by 2 bases, with 7 bases left in between. CDR3 length equals 13 residues. The CDR3 bases are TGCGCCAGCAGCTTACTCATACAAGAGACCCAGTACTTC. Translation gives CASSLLIQETQYF.

The CDR3 reads CASKGTESYEQYF. The CDR3 coding sequence is TGTGCCAGCAAGGGGACAGAGTCCTACGAGCAGTACTTC. The rearrangement links TRBV12-3 or TRBV12-4 to TRBJ2-7; 7 bases fit TRBD1. Trimming removed 7 bases from V and 1 base from J; junction bases left unmatched: 4. The CDR3 extends over 13 amino acids.

The chain couples TRBV3-1 (or the pseudogene TRBV3-2) to TRBJ2-1; 8 bases match TRBD2. J was trimmed by 16 bases and V by 0 bases; bases with no gene match: 8. The CDR3 covers 13 residues. In germline, CDR1 is LGHDT, CDR2 YNNKEL (reference sequence). Written as DNA, the CDR3 is TGTGCCAGCAGCCAAGATGAGGGGACTAGGTCCTTCTTC. As protein: CASSQDEGTRSFF.

The CDR3 region is CASSGRTGEYYGYTF. In DNA form, the CDR3 reads TGTGCCAGCAGCGGACGGACAGGGGAGTACTATGGCTACACCTTC. This chain links TRBV9 with TRBJ1-2; 9 bases fit TRBD1. CDR1 is SGDLS and CDR2 is YYNGEE in the germline V gene. Unmatched junction bases numbered 6, after V lost 3 bases and J lost 3 bases. This CDR3 is 15 amino acids long.

This clone was detected only once. CDR3 in DNA: TGCGCCAGCAGCCAAGATCAGAATTCACCCCTCCACTTT. Its translation is CASSQDQNSPLHF. The V call is TRBV4-1, the J call TRBJ1-6; D is uncertain. This CDR3 contains 13 residues. With 0 bases removed from V and 7 bases from J, the gap between germline ends came to 4 bases. Germline CDR1 and CDR2: MGHRA and YSYEKL.

Concerning this clone itself: Other DNA sequences from this sample encode an identical CDR3 as well. V and J are TRBV6-5 and TRBJ1-1, with D tentatively TRBD1 (5 bases). CDR1 and CDR2 (germline): MNHEY, SVGAGI. With 6 bases removed from V and 1 base from J, the gap between germline ends came to 12 bases. This CDR3 spans 14 amino acids. The CDR3 nucleotides are TGTGCCAGCAGGACTCCGGGGGGGAACACTGAAGCTTTCTTT. Protein product: CASRTPGGNTEAFF.

This chain joins TRBV7-9 and TRBJ1-1; weak D call: TRBD1 (6 bases). The V end lost 7 bases, the J end lost 4 bases, and 16 bases lay between the germline ends. This CDR3 is 14 amino acids long. Germline values: CDR1 SEHNR, CDR2 FQNEAQ (reference sequence). The CDR3: CASTPQGSGTEAFF. The CDR3 DNA follows: TGTGCCAGCACCCCACAGGGATCGGGCACTGAAGCTTTCTTT.

V gene TRBV5-4 combines with J gene TRBJ1-1, with D maybe TRBD1 (6 bases). The ends were cut back, 5 bases at V and 3 bases at J, with 14 bases in the middle. The CDR3 contains 14 residues. Looked up from germline, CDR1 is SGHNT and CDR2 is YYREEE (reference sequence). CDR3 in amino acids: CASRTQGTDTEAFF. The CDR3 DNA follows: TGTGCCAGCAGGACCCAGGGGACGGACACTGAAGCTTTCTTT.

This rearrangement joins TRBV18 to TRBJ1-5; D is unresolved. Germline CDR1 and CDR2: KGHSH and LQKENI. Trimming left V 3 bases short and J 8 bases short, with 11 bases between. The CDR3 totals 13 residues. CDR3 in amino acids: CASSPSGSEPQHF. CDR3 bases: TGTGCCAGCTCACCGAGCGGTTCGGAGCCCCAGCATTTT.

The chain couples TRBV11-2 to TRBJ2-3, with D tentatively TRBD1 (6 bases). The CDR3 length is 17 residues. Trimming removed 3 bases at V and 3 bases at J, with 19 bases between. The germline CDR1 and CDR2 sequences are SGHAT and FQNNGV. The CDR3 sequence: CASSFSPRGVGTDTQYF. The CDR3 DNA is TGTGCCAGCAGCTTCTCCCCCAGGGGAGTGGGGACAGATACGCAGTATTTT.

The gene calls are TRBV4-1 and TRBJ2-1; 10 nucleotides align to TRBD2. Germline V lookup: CDR1 MGHRA, CDR2 YSYEKL. Unmatched junction bases numbered 12, after V lost 3 bases and J lost 7 bases. The CDR3 loop spans 17 amino acids. The CDR3 protein is CASSHLPGAGGPNEQFF. CDR3 bases: TGCGCCAGCAGCCACCTCCCTGGAGCGGGGGGGCCAAATGAGCAGTTCTTC.

The sample holds a few counts of this clone. The chain couples TRBV10-3 to TRBJ1-5; D is ambiguous. The CDR3 has 12 amino acids. CDR1 and CDR2 (germline): ENHRY, SYGVKD. Trimming stripped 8 bases from V and 5 bases from J, with 10 bases between. The CDR3 bases are TGTGCCATCTCGAGGGCGGATCAGCCCCAGCATTTT. This codes for CAISRADQPQHF.

In its sample, this clone was seen a few times. The chain joins TRBV12-1 to TRBJ2-7; the table calls TRBD1, which could not be checked here. TRBV12-1 is a pseudogene. There are 14 residues in the CDR3. CDR3 sequence: CASSPRTGKNEQYF. The CDR3 bases are TGTGCCAGCAGCCCCCGGACAGGGAAAAACGAGCAGTACTTC.

The chain carries TRBV5-1 and TRBJ2-1; TRBD2 agrees at 8 bases. CDR3 length: 15 residues. Germline values: CDR1 SGHRS, CDR2 YFSETQ. Germline trimming cut 4 bases from V and 7 bases from J; bases unmatched to any gene: 10. The CDR3 DNA reads as TGCGCCAGCAGCCTACAGGGACTAGGCGAAAATGAGCAGTTCTTC. It yields the protein CASSLQGLGENEQFF.

The chain links TRBV7-9 to TRBJ2-1; 13 bases map to TRBD2. V shed 3 bases and J 9 bases; nucleotides not matched to a gene: 8. Germline V gene data show CDR1 as SEHNR and CDR2 as FQNEAQ (reference sequence). The CDR3 covers 16 residues. The CDR3 DNA is TGTGCCAGCAGCTTTCAAACTAGCGGGGGGGCCGTTGAGCAGTTCTTC. Translated, it gives CASSFQTSGGAVEQFF.

The chain joins TRBV7-8 to TRBJ2-3; a weak D match, TRBD1 (6 bases). The V end was cut by 8 bases, the J end by 4 bases, with 16 bases between. This CDR3 contains 14 residues. Germline V gene lookup returns CDR1 SGHVS and CDR2 FQNEAQ. In DNA form, the CDR3 reads TGTGCCAGCCAGAGAAACAGGGTAGCAGATACGCAGTATTTT. Translation: CASQRNRVADTQYF.

The J gene is TRBJ1-1, the V gene TRBV15; D call uncertain. Trimming took 1 base from V and 1 from J, leaving 7 bases between them. The germline gives CDR1 LNHNV, CDR2 YYDKDF (reference sequence). CDR3 length: 14 amino acids. In DNA, the CDR3 is TGTGCCACCAGCAGAGGGCTCGCGAACACTGAAGCTTTCTTT. This sequence encodes CATSRGLANTEAFF. Using reference TRBV15 and TRBJ1-1 for the parts outside the CDR3, the full variable domain is DAMVIQNPRYQVTQFGKPVTLSCSQTLNHNVMYWYQQKSSQAPKLLFHYYDKDFNNEADTPDNFQSRRPNTSFCFLDIRSPGLGDTAMYLCATSRGLANTEAFFGQGTRLTVV.

The gene calls are TRBV3-1 (or the pseudogene TRBV3-2) and TRBJ1-2, with D hard to call. This CDR3 contains 16 residues. V lost 3 bases to trimming and J lost 3 bases, with 17 bases between them. Germline CDR1 is LGHDT and CDR2 is YNNKEL (reference sequence). The CDR3 bases are TGTGCCAGCAGCCATATGATAAACCGAGCGCACTATGGCTACACCTTC. Translated, it gives CASSHMINRAHYGYTF.

This chain uses TRBV19 with TRBJ2-1, with TRBD2 matching over 7 bases. With 3 bases clipped from V and 0 bases from J, the junction kept 5 bases outside the gene matches. CDR1 LNHDA and CDR2 SQIVND come from the germline V gene (reference sequence). There are 16 residues in the CDR3. CDR3 nucleotide sequence: TGTGCCAGTAGTATGGGGGAGGGTTCCTCCTACAATGAGCAGTTCTTC. Translating it yields CASSMGEGSSYNEQFF.

The chain uses TRBV18 and TRBJ2-7; the D gene is possibly TRBD1 (6 bases). Germline CDR1 is KGHSH and CDR2 is LQKENI. V lost 6 bases and J 0 bases, leaving 15 bases between the germline ends. The CDR3 is 15 amino acids. Here the CDR3 reads CASSHGTGTSYEQYF. DNA for the CDR3: TGTGCCAGCTCCCATGGTACAGGGACCTCCTACGAGCAGTACTTC.

The chain recombines TRBV6-6 with TRBJ1-1, with TRBD1 identical over 7 bases. CDR1 and CDR2 from the germline V gene are MNHNY and SVGAGI (reference sequence). V lost 2 bases and J lost 1; bases outside the gene matches: 4. This CDR3 has 15 residues. The CDR3 region is CASSYPTGPNTEAFF. Written as DNA, the CDR3 is TGTGCCAGCAGTTACCCGACAGGGCCGAACACTGAAGCTTTCTTT.

The chain is built from TRBV28 and TRBJ2-6, with TRBD1 as a possible D gene (5 bases). CDR1 and CDR2 from the germline V gene are MDHEN and SYDVKM. With 5 bases removed from V and 0 bases from J, the gap between germline ends came to 8 bases. The CDR3 has 15 residues. CDR3 nucleotides: TGTGCCAGCAGTACACAGGCCTCTGGGGCCAACGTCCTGACTTTC. Amino acids: CASSTQASGANVLTF.

The V gene is TRBV4-1, the J gene TRBJ1-3; 10 bases are shared with TRBD1. Germline V gene sequence: CDR1 MGHRA, CDR2 YSYEKL. Trimming at V came to 4 bases and at J to 3 bases, leaving 6 bases not matched to a gene. The CDR3 loop spans 16 amino acids. The CDR3 region has the DNA TGCGCCAGCAGCCTCTCCGGGACAGGGGTTGGAAACACCATATATTTT. Its translation: CASSLSGTGVGNTIYF.

The chain couples TRBV25-1 to TRBJ1-1; D remains unclear. Between the trimmed V and J ends, which lost 3 bases and 8 bases, there was a span of 16 bases. Germline loops: CDR1 MGHDK, CDR2 SYGVNS. The CDR3 is 14 residues long. Here the CDR3 DNA reads TGTGCCAGCAGTGAGGCGCGGGGTAGGACGGAAGCTTTCTTT. Encoded protein: CASSEARGRTEAFF. The full variable domain, with the rest looked up from reference TRBV25-1 and TRBJ1-1, is EADIYQTPRYLVIGTGKKITLECSQTMGHDKMYWYQQDPGMELHLIHYSYGVNSTEKGDLSSESTVSRIRTEHFPLTLESARPSHTSQYLCASSEARGRTEAFFGQGTRLTVV.

The chain employs TRBV28 and TRBJ2-7; the match to TRBD2 covers 7 bases. Per the germline V gene, CDR1 is MDHEN and CDR2 is SYDVKM. The CDR3 has 15 amino acids. Trimming cost V 5 bases and J 2 bases; bases outside gene matches: 9. CDR3 DNA sequence: TGTGCCAGCAGTGCAGGCGGCGGGGGTACCTACGAGCAGTACTTC. As protein: CASSAGGGGTYEQYF. The full variable domain, its missing parts supplied by reference TRBV28 and TRBJ2-7, is DVKVTQSSRYLVKRTGEKVFLECVQDMDHENMFWYRQDPGLGLRLIYFSYDVKMKEKGDIPEGYSVSREKKERFSLILESASTNQTSMYLCASSAGGGGTYEQYFGPGTRLTVT.

The chain uses TRBV3-1 (or the pseudogene TRBV3-2) and TRBJ2-7; D might be TRBD2 (5 bases). The CDR3 extends over 14 amino acids. Looked up from germline, CDR1 is LGHDT and CDR2 is YNNKEL (reference sequence). Trimming removed 1 base from V and 6 bases from J, with 13 bases in between. CDR3 sequence reads: CASSQGETTGEQYF. The CDR3 DNA sequence: TGTGCCAGCAGCCAAGGGGAGACTACGGGCGAGCAGTACTTC.

This clone has only a few counts. This chain connects TRBV30 to TRBJ1-2; D remains ambiguous. Germline V gene data show CDR1 as GTSNPN and CDR2 as SVGIG (reference sequence). This CDR3 contains 12 residues. V gave up 5 bases and J gave up 8 bases, with 15 bases separating them. The CDR3 sequence: CAWAVSSGGYTF. The DNA of the CDR3 is TGTGCCTGGGCAGTCTCGTCGGGAGGCTACACCTTC.

The V gene is TRBV5-1, the J gene TRBJ1-1; D gene uncertain. The CDR3 has 13 residues. Trimming removed 0 bases at V and 9 bases at J, with 12 bases between. Germline V CDR1 and CDR2: SGHRS, YFSETQ. In DNA form, the CDR3 reads TGCGCCAGCAGCTTGGGGGCCGAGACACAAGCTTTCTTT. Translation: CASSLGAETQAFF.